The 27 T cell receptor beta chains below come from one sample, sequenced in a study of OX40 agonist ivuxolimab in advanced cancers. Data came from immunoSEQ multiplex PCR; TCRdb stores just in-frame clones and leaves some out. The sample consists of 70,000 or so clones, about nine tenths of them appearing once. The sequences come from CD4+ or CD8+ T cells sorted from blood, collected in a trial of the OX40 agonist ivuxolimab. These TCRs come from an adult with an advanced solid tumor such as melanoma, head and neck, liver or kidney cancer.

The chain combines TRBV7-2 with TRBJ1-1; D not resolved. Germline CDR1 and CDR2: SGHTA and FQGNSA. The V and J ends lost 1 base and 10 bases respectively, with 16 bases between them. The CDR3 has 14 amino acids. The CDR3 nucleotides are TGTGCCAGCAGCTTAGTAGGGCCCCTCGCCCGAGCTTTCTTT. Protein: CASSLVGPLARAFF.

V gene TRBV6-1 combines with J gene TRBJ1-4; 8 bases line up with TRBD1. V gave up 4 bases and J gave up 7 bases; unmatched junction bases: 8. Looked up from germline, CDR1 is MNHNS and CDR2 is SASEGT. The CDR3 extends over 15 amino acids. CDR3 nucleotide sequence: TGTGCCAGCAGTGCCCACCGGGACAGGAGTGAAAAACTGTTTTTT. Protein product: CASSAHRDRSEKLFF.

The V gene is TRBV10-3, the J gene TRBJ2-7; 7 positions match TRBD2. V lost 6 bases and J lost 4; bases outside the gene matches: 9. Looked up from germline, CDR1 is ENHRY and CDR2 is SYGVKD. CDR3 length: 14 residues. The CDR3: CAISQAGRLYEQYF. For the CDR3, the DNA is TGTGCCATCAGCCAAGCGGGACGATTATACGAGCAGTACTTC.

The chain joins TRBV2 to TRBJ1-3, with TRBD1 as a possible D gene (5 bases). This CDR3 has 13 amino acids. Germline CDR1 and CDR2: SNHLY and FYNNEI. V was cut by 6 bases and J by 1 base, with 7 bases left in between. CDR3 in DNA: TGTGCCAGCAGGCAGGGTTCTGGAAACACCATATATTTT. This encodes CASRQGSGNTIYF.

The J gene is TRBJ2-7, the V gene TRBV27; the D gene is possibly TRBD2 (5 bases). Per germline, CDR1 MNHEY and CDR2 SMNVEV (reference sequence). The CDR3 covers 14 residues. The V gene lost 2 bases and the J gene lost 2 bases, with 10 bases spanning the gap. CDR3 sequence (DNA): TGTGCCAGCAGTTTACTTGCGGGTACCTACGAGCAGTACTTC. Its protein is CASSLLAGTYEQYF.

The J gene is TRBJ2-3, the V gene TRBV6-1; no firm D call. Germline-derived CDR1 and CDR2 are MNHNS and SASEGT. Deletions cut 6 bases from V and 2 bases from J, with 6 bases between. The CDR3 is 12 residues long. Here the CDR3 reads CASSGYTDTQYF. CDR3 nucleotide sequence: TGTGCCAGCAGCGGGTACACAGATACGCAGTATTTT.

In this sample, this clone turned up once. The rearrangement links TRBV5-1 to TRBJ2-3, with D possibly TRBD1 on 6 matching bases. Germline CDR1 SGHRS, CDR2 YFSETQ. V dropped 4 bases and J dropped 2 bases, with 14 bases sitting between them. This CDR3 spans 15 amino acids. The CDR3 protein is CASSLGGIATDTQYF. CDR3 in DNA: TGCGCCAGCAGCCTAGGGGGAATTGCCACAGATACGCAGTATTTT.

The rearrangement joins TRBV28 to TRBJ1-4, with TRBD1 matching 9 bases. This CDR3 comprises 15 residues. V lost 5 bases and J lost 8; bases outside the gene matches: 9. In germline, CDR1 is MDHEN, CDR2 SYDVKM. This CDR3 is CASSQPTGGGEKLFF. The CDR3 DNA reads TGTGCCAGCAGTCAACCTACAGGGGGCGGCGAAAAACTGTTTTTT.

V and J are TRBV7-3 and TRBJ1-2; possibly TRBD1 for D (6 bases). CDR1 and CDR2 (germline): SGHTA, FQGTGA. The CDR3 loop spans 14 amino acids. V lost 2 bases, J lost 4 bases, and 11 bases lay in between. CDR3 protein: CASSLGGQSYGYTF. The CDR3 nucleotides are TGTGCCAGCAGCTTAGGGGGGCAGTCCTATGGCTACACCTTC.

The CDR3 is CASSNRGGTSYNEQFF. The CDR3 DNA reads TGTGCCAGTAGTAATCGGGGGGGCACGTCCTACAATGAGCAGTTCTTC. This chain uses TRBV19 with TRBJ2-1, with 8 bases aligning to TRBD2. The length of the CDR3 is 16 residues. V dropped 4 bases and J dropped 1; count of bases not matched to a gene: 6. Germline V gives CDR1 LNHDA, CDR2 SQIVND (reference sequence).

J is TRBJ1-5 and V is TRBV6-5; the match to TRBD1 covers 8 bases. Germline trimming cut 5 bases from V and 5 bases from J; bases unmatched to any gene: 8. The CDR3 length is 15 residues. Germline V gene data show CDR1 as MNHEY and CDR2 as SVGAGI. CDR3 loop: CASSPRDRIDQPQHF. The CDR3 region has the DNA TGTGCCAGCAGTCCCCGGGACAGGATCGATCAGCCCCAGCATTTT.

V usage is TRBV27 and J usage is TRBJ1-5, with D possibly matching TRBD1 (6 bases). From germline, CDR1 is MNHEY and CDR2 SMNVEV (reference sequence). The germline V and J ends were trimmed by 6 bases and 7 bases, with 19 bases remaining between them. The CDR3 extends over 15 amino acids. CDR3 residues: CASSLFSGTNQPQHF. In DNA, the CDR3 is TGTGCCAGCAGCCTCTTTTCAGGGACAAACCAGCCCCAGCATTTT.

CDR3 protein: CASRPTVYCGEQYF. Here the CDR3 DNA reads TGTGCAAGTCGCCCCACTGTCTATTGTGGCGAGCAGTACTTC. The chain is built from TRBV12-2 and TRBJ2-7; TRBD2 is the table's D call, not checked against the DNA. TRBV12-2 is classified as a pseudogene. CDR3 length equals 14 residues.

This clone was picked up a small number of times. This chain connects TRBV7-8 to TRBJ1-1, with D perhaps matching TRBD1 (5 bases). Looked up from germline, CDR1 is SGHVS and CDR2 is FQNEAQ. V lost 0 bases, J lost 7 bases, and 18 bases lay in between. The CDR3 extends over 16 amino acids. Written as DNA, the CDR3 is TGTGCCAGCAGCTTAGCTACCTGGGTCGGGAGGGGTGAAGCTTTCTTT. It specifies CASSLATWVGRGEAFF.

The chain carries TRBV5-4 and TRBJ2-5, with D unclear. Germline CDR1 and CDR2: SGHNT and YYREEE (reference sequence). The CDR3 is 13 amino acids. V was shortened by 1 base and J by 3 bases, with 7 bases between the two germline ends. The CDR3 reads CASSLPAKETQYF. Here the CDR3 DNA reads TGTGCCAGCAGCTTGCCAGCCAAAGAGACCCAGTACTTC.

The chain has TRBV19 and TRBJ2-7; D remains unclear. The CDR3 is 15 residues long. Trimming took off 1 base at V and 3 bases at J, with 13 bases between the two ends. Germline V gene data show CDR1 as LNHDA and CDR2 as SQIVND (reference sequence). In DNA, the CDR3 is TGTGCCAGTAGTATAGGCGGCAGTGGAGTCTACGAGCAGTACTTC. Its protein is CASSIGGSGVYEQYF.

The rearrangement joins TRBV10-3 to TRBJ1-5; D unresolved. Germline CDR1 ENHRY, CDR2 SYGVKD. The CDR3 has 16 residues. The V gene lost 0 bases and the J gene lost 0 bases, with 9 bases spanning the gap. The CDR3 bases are TGTGCCATCAGTGAGTCGGGCGGGGATAGCAATCAGCCCCAGCATTTT. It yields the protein CAISESGGDSNQPQHF.

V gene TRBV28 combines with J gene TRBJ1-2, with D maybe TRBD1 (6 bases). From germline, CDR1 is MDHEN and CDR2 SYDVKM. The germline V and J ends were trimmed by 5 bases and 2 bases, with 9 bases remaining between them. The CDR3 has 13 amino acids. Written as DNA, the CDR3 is TGTGCCAGCAGTCAGGGGAGAAACTATGGCTACACCTTC. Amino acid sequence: CASSQGRNYGYTF.

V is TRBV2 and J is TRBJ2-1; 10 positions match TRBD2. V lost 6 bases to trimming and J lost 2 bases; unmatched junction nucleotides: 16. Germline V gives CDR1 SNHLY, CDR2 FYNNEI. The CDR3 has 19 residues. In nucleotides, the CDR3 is TGTGCCAGCAGGGAACGGACTAGCGGTACTCCTGGCGCCTACAATGAGCAGTTCTTC. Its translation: CASRERTSGTPGAYNEQFF.

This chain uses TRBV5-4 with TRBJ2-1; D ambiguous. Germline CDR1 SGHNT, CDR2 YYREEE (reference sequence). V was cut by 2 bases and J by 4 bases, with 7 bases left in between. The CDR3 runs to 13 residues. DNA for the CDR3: TGTGCCAGCAGCTTTGCAGATTACAATGAGCAGTTCTTC. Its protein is CASSFADYNEQFF.

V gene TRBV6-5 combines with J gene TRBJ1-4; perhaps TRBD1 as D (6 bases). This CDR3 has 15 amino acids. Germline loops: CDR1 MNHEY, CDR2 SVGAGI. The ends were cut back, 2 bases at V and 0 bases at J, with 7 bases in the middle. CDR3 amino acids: CASSYGGATNEKLFF. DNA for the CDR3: TGTGCCAGCAGTTACGGGGGCGCAACTAATGAAAAACTGTTTTTT.

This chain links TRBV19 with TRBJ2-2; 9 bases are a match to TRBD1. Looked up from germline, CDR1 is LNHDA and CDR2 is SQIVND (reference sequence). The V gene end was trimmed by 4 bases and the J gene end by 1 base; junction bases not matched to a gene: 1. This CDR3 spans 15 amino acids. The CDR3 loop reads CASSRQGENTGELFF. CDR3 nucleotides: TGTGCCAGTAGTAGACAGGGGGAGAACACCGGGGAGCTGTTTTTT.

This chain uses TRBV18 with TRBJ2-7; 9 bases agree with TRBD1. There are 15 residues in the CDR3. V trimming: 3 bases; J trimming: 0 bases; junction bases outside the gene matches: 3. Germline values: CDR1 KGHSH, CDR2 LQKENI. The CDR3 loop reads CASSPGQGISYEQYF. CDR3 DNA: TGTGCCAGCTCACCGGGACAGGGAATCTCCTACGAGCAGTACTTC.

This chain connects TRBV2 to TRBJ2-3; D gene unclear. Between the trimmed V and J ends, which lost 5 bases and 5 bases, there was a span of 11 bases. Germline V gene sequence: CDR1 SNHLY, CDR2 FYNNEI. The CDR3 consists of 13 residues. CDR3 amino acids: CASSLQDRDTQYF. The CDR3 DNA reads TGTGCCAGCAGTCTCCAGGACCGAGATACGCAGTATTTT.

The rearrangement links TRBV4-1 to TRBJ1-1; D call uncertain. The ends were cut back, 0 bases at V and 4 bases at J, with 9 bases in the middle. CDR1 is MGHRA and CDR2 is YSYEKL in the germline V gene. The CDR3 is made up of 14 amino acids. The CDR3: CASSQERRSTEAFF. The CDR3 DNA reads TGCGCCAGCAGCCAAGAGAGGAGGAGCACTGAAGCTTTCTTT.

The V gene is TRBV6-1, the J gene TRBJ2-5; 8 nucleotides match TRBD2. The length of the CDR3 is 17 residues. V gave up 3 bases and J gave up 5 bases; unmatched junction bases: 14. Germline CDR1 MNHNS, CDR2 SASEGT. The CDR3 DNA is TGTGCCAGCAGTGAGAAAGGTCGGCGGGGGGAGGGCGAGACCCAGTACTTC. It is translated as CASSEKGRRGEGETQYF.

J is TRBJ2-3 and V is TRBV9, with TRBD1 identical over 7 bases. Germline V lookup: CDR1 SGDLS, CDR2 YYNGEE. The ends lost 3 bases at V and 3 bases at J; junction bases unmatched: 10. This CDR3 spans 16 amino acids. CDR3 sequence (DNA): TGTGCCAGCAGCGCCGACCCCAGGGGGAAGACAGATACGCAGTATTTT. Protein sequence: CASSADPRGKTDTQYF.